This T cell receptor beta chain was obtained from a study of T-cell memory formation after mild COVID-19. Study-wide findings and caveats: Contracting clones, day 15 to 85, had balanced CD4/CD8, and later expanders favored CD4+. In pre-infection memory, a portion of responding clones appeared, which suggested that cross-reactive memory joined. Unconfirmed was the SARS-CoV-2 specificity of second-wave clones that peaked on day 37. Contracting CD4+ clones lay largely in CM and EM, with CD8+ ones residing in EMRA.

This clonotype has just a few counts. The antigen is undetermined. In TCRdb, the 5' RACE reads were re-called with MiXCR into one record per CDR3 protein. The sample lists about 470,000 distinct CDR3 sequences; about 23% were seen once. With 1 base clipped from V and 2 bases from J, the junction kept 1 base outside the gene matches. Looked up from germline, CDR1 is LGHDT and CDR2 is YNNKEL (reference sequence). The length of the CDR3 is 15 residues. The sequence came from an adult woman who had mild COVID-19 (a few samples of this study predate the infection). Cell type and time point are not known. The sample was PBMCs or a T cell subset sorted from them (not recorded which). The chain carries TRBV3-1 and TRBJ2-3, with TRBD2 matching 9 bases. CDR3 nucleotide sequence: TGTGCCAGCAGCCAAGGACTAGCGGCCACAGATACGCAGTATTTT. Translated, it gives CASSQGLAATDTQYF.